Shown below are 10 T cell receptor beta chains from a single sample sequenced in a study of spatial heterogeneity in lung cancer. TCRdb fed the 5' RACE reads into MiXCR, producing one record per CDR3 protein. The sample has 8,200 or so distinct CDR3 sequences, around 9.7% seen once. As to time point: sample taken at primary tumor resection. The sample here was normal lung tissue next to the tumor, taken at surgery. These receptors came from a male donor with early-stage non-small cell lung cancer.

The sample holds one count of this clonotype. In DNA form, the CDR3 reads TGTGCCAGCAATGATGGGACAGGGGGCACAACTCATGGCTACACCTTC. Translated: CASNDGTGGTTHGYTF. The chain couples TRBV2 to TRBJ1-2; TRBD1 agrees at 12 bases. This CDR3 comprises 16 residues. The ends lost 7 bases at V and 6 bases at J; junction bases unmatched: 12. Germline V gives CDR1 SNHLY, CDR2 FYNNEI.

This clonotype was picked up many times. The chain recombines TRBV5-1 with TRBJ1-1; D not resolved. V lost 5 bases and J lost 1, with 12 bases in between. The CDR3 covers 14 residues. From germline, CDR1 is SGHRS and CDR2 YFSETQ. The CDR3 here is CASRSGAANTEAFF. The CDR3 region has the DNA TGCGCCAGCAGAAGCGGAGCAGCGAACACTGAAGCTTTCTTT. The variable domain in full, with the rest retrieved from reference TRBV5-1 and TRBJ1-1, is KAGVTQTPRYLIKTRGQQVTLSCSPISGHRSVSWYQQTPGQGLQFLFEYFSETQRNKGNFPGRFSGRQFSNSRSEMNVSTLELGDSALYLCASRSGAANTEAFFGQGTRLTVV.

This clonotype showed up many times. This chain uses TRBV3-1 with TRBJ1-2; TRBD1 is a possible D gene (6 bases). The germline V gene has CDR1 LGHDT and CDR2 YNNKEL (reference sequence). Trimming took off 5 bases at V and 7 bases at J, with 14 bases between the two ends. The CDR3 consists of 13 residues. CDR3 amino acids: CASSAQGISGYTF. CDR3 nucleotides: TGTGCCAGCAGCGCTCAGGGGATCAGTGGCTACACCTTC.

This clonotype was picked up many times. The rearrangement uses TRBV6-6 and TRBJ2-3; D not certain. This CDR3 comprises 13 residues. V was clipped by 5 bases and J by 2 bases, with 8 bases between them. The germline gives CDR1 MNHNY, CDR2 SVGAGI (reference sequence). The CDR3, as DNA: TGTGCCAGCAGTCCCCGAGACACAGATACGCAGTATTTT. Amino acid sequence: CASSPRDTDTQYF.

This clonotype occurred many times. This chain connects TRBV9 to TRBJ2-4; TRBD2 aligns across 13 bases. J was trimmed by 7 bases and V by 3 bases; bases with no gene match: 1. The length of the CDR3 is 14 residues. Germline-derived CDR1 and CDR2 are SGDLS and YYNGEE. The CDR3 region is CASSGGLAGNIQYF. The CDR3 DNA reads TGTGCCAGCAGCGGGGGACTAGCGGGGAACATTCAGTACTTC.

This clonotype was recorded many times. V usage is TRBV6-1 and J usage is TRBJ2-1, with D unclear. This CDR3 is 12 amino acids long. V was shortened by 7 bases and J by 10 bases, with 14 bases between the two germline ends. The germline V gene encodes CDR1 MNHNS and CDR2 SASEGT. CDR3 in amino acids: CASNGPPREQFF. The CDR3 bases are TGTGCCAGCAACGGACCTCCAAGGGAGCAGTTCTTC.

This clonotype was counted at least ten times. This chain links TRBV4-3 with TRBJ2-1; D is unresolved. Trimming pared 0 bases from V and 0 bases from J, leaving 12 bases between. The CDR3 totals 17 residues. CDR1 and CDR2 (germline): LGHNA, YSLEER. The CDR3 spells CASSQDLGPFSYNEQFF. DNA of the CDR3: TGCGCCAGCAGCCAAGATTTGGGTCCTTTCTCCTACAATGAGCAGTTCTTC.

This clonotype ranks as medium-sized. The chain joins TRBV5-6 to TRBJ1-6, with D possibly matching TRBD1 (6 bases). V lost 0 bases and J lost 7, with 14 bases in between. The V gene's germline CDR1 is SGHDT and CDR2 YYEEEE. The CDR3 spans 16 residues. The CDR3 spells CASSLGRQVGNSPLHF. As DNA, the CDR3 is TGTGCCAGCAGCTTGGGGAGACAGGTTGGCAATTCACCCCTCCACTTT.

Ten or more counts support this clonotype. The J gene is TRBJ2-2, the V gene TRBV9; 8 bases are shared with TRBD2. The ends lost 4 bases at V and 8 bases at J; junction bases unmatched: 10. Germline V lookup: CDR1 SGDLS, CDR2 YYNGEE. CDR3 size: 15 residues. The CDR3, as DNA: TGTGCCAGCAGCCTGGAACCGGGACTAGAGGGGGAGCTGTTTTTT. Translating gives CASSLEPGLEGELFF.

By sample share, this clonotype is medium-sized (0.01 to 0.1%). The genes are TRBV6-6 and TRBJ1-2; a weak D match, TRBD1 (6 bases). CDR3 length: 14 residues. With 5 bases removed from V and 4 bases from J, the gap between germline ends came to 14 bases. CDR1 is MNHNY, CDR2 SVGAGI, per germline (reference sequence). The DNA of the CDR3 is TGTGCCAGCAGTATTTCGACAGGTTCCTATGGCTACACCTTC. Residues: CASSISTGSYGYTF.